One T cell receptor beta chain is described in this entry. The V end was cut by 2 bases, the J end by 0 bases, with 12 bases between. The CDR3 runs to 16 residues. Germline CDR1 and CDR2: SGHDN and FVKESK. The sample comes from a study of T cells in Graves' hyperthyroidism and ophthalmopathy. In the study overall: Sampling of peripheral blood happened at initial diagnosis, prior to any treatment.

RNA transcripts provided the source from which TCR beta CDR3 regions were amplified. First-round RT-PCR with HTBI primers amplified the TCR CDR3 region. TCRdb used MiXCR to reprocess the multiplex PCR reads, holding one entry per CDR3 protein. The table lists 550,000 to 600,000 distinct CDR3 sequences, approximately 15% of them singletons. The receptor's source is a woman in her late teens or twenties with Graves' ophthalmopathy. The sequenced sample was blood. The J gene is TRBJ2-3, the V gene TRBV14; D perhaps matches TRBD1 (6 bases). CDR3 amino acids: CASSQFGQSSTDTQYF. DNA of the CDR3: TGTGCCAGCAGCCAATTCGGACAGTCTAGCACAGATACGCAGTATTTT.